This is a list of T cell receptor beta chains from one sample in a study of T cells after yellow fever vaccination. TCRdb re-derived calls from the 5' RACE reads in MiXCR, one entry per CDR3 protein. The repertoire has 100,000 to 150,000 distinct CDR3 sequences, approximately 9% of them found once; the top ten carry about 40%. The starting material was CD8+ T cells sorted from PBMCs, obtained on the day of the yellow fever booster vaccination. The receptors shown here come from a man aged 18 to 30 who received the YFV17D yellow fever vaccine. Each CDR3 is given without its conserved first and last residue. Fields, in order: CDR3 protein, V gene, J gene.

cdr3_aa: ASSFPPGQVNEKLF; v_call: TRBV7-9; j_call: TRBJ1-4
cdr3_aa: ASSPSGTGTGELF; v_call: TRBV6-5; j_call: TRBJ2-2
cdr3_aa: ASSSEWGGSNQPQH; v_call: TRBV7-2; j_call: TRBJ1-5
cdr3_aa: AISERAPNTEAF; v_call: TRBV10-3; j_call: TRBJ1-1
cdr3_aa: ASNGGGQGRTTYEQY; v_call: TRBV25-1; j_call: TRBJ2-7
cdr3_aa: ASSVGQGSEPQH; v_call: TRBV9; j_call: TRBJ1-5
cdr3_aa: ASSGDQDRGLEYPNVGELF; v_call: TRBV6-1; j_call: TRBJ2-2
cdr3_aa: ASIRGGEETQY; v_call: TRBV6-2/TRBV6-3; j_call: TRBJ2-5
cdr3_aa: ASSRTPRASETQY; v_call: TRBV18; j_call: TRBJ2-5
cdr3_aa: SARDLGGAGPMGGETQY; v_call: TRBV20-1; j_call: TRBJ2-5
cdr3_aa: ASSILIDRGIDDGYT; v_call: TRBV19; j_call: TRBJ1-2
cdr3_aa: ASSSLRGAEAF; v_call: TRBV7-9; j_call: TRBJ1-1
cdr3_aa: ASSLAAGSGYEQY; v_call: TRBV7-9; j_call: TRBJ2-7
cdr3_aa: IVRTVGQEEYGYT; v_call: TRBV29-1; j_call: TRBJ1-2
cdr3_aa: ASSLVQGRLTNYGYT; v_call: TRBV5-5; j_call: TRBJ1-2
cdr3_aa: SVLYLGQEEQY; v_call: TRBV29-1; j_call: TRBJ2-7
cdr3_aa: ASSSAGLYEGYT; v_call: TRBV6-2/TRBV6-3; j_call: TRBJ1-2
cdr3_aa: ASSAGTGVFGEQY; v_call: TRBV2; j_call: TRBJ2-7
cdr3_aa: ASTPGGSGEETQY; v_call: TRBV9; j_call: TRBJ2-5
cdr3_aa: AAGRSSYNEQF; v_call: TRBV5-4; j_call: TRBJ2-1
cdr3_aa: ASSLAARVFLVNTEAF; v_call: TRBV5-6; j_call: TRBJ1-1
cdr3_aa: SVGSGKETQY; v_call: TRBV29-1; j_call: TRBJ2-5
cdr3_aa: ASSGYRALYEQY; v_call: TRBV12-3/TRBV12-4; j_call: TRBJ2-7
cdr3_aa: ASSPVLNFGQY; v_call: TRBV27; j_call: TRBJ2-7
cdr3_aa: ASSLGAGAMSEQF; v_call: TRBV27; j_call: TRBJ2-1
cdr3_aa: ASLRGYEQY; v_call: TRBV6-6; j_call: TRBJ2-7
cdr3_aa: SARAVGGFHNEQF; v_call: TRBV20-1; j_call: TRBJ2-1
cdr3_aa: AWSVAGVSNQPQH; v_call: TRBV30; j_call: TRBJ1-5
cdr3_aa: ASSQVGNYGYT; v_call: TRBV4-1; j_call: TRBJ1-2
cdr3_aa: ATLGETGGYGYT; v_call: TRBV11-2; j_call: TRBJ1-2
cdr3_aa: SASAGPYGYT; v_call: TRBV20-1; j_call: TRBJ1-2
cdr3_aa: ASSQDRVYEQY; v_call: TRBV4-3; j_call: TRBJ2-7
cdr3_aa: ASSQTTSMAADNEQF; v_call: TRBV4-3; j_call: TRBJ2-1
cdr3_aa: ASSPIDREGHTGELF; v_call: TRBV6-5; j_call: TRBJ2-2
cdr3_aa: ASSQVLGGQETQY; v_call: TRBV4-1; j_call: TRBJ2-5
cdr3_aa: ASSLVYGTVETQY; v_call: TRBV7-3; j_call: TRBJ2-5